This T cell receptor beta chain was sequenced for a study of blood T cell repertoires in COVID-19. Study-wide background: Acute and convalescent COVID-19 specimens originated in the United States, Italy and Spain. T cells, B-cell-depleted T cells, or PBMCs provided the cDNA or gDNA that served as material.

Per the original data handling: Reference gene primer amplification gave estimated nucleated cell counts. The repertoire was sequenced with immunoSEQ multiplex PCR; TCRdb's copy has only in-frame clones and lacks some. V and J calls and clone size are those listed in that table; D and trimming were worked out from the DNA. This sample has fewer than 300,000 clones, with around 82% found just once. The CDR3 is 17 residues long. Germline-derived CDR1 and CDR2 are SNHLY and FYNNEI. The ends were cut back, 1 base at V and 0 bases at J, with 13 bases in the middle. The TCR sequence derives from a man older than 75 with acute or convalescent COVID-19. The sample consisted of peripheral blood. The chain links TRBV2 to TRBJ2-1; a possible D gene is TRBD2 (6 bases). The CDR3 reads CASSEGLGGSSYNEQFF. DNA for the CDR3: TGTGCCAGCAGTGAAGGACTAGGAGGGAGCTCCTACAATGAGCAGTTCTTC.